This TCR beta chain was profiled in a study of blood T cell repertoires in COVID-19. The germline CDR1 and CDR2 sequences are MGHRA and YSYEKL. V gave up 4 bases and J gave up 4 bases, with 10 bases separating them. The CDR3 has 13 amino acids. Sequencing used immunoSEQ multiplex PCR; TCRdb keeps in-frame clones, though not all of them. The sample yields approximately 30,000 clones, 80% to 95% seen once. This chain connects TRBV4-1 to TRBJ1-1; D possibly corresponds to TRBD1 (5 bases). The origin of this receptor is a man between 65 and 79 years old with active or convalescent COVID-19. Sequencing was done on a sample of peripheral blood. This CDR3 reads CASSPWGGTEAFF. The CDR3 nucleotides are TGCGCCAGCAGCCCTTGGGGGGGCACTGAAGCTTTCTTT.